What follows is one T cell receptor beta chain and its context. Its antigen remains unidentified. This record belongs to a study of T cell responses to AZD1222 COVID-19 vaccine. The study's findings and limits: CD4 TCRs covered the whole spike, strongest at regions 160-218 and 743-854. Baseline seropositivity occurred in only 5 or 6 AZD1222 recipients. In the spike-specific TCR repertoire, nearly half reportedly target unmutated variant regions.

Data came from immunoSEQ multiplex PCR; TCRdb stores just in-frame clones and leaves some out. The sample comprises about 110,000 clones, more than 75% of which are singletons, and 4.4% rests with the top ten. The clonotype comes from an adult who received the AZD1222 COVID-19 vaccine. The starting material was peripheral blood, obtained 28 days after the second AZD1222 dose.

The DNA for the CDR3 is TGTGCCAGCAGCGTAGGGGCAGTAGCTAACTATGGCTACACCTTC. Encoded protein: CASSVGAVANYGYTF. The chain has TRBV9 and TRBJ1-2; the D is unclear. Between the trimmed V and J ends, which lost 0 bases and 0 bases, there was a span of 9 bases. CDR1 and CDR2 from the germline V gene are SGDLS and YYNGEE. CDR3 length: 15 residues.